The rows below give T cell receptor beta chains drawn from one sample of a study of T cell responses to AZD1222 COVID-19 vaccine. Sequenced by immunoSEQ multiplex PCR; TCRdb stores in-frame clones only, minus some. The top ten clones hold under 30% of a sample with fewer than 40,000 clones, just over 85% of them seen once. Source: peripheral blood, taken 28 days after the second dose of the MenACWY control vaccine. All receptors come from an adult who received the MenACWY meningococcal vaccine as a control. CDR3s include the opening cysteine and the closing phenylalanine or tryptophan. The order of the fields is D gene, J gene, V gene, clone size, CDR3 protein, CDR3 DNA. The D gene is left open where the match is weak. Only some rows state a clone size, as once, few, many or a class for expanded clones.

TRBD1 TRBJ1-5 TRBV30 NA CAWGGTASNQPQHF TGTGCCTGGGGGGGGACAGCCAGCAATCAGCCCCAGCATTTT
NA TRBJ1-2 TRBV5-8 few CASSFGLNSYTF TGTGCCAGCAGCTTTGGACTCAACAGCTACACCTTC
NA TRBJ1-2 TRBV15 NA CATSRARVGTMGYTF TGTGCCACCAGCAGAGCCCGGGTTGGTACTATGGGCTACACCTTC
NA TRBJ2-2 TRBV6-5 NA CASRRRGRQSGELFF TGTGCCAGCAGGAGACGGGGGCGGCAGTCCGGGGAGCTGTTTTTT
TRBD1 TRBJ2-7 TRBV5-5 NA CASSPVGDSIYEQYF TGTGCCAGCAGCCCGGTGGGGGACAGTATTTACGAGCAGTACTTC
NA TRBJ1-1 TRBV7-9 NA CASSLDTEAFF TGTGCCAGCAGCTTAGACACTGAAGCTTTCTTT
TRBD2 TRBJ2-3 TRBV6-5 NA CASSRSGRGTDTQYF TGTGCCAGCAGTCGTAGCGGGAGGGGCACAGATACGCAGTATTTT
NA TRBJ2-3 TRBV6-5 NA CASSYWYRDSDTQYF TGTGCCAGCAGTTACTGGTACAGGGATTCCGATACGCAGTATTTT
NA TRBJ2-7 TRBV2 NA CASRFRDGTYEQYF TGTGCCAGCAGATTCCGGGACGGAACCTACGAGCAGTACTTC
NA TRBJ2-5 TRBV2 few CASSARQAQYF TGTGCCAGCAGTGCCCGGCAGGCCCAGTACTTC
NA TRBJ2-3 TRBV9 NA CASSALTVGPDTQYF TGTGCCAGCAGCGCATTGACAGTTGGACCAGATACGCAGTATTTT
NA TRBJ2-1 TRBV28 NA CASRLTGAYNEQFF TGTGCCAGCAGGCTCACAGGCGCCTACAATGAGCAGTTCTTC
TRBD2 TRBJ2-3 TRBV6-1 NA CASIEASGLSTDTQYF TGTGCCAGCATTGAGGCTAGCGGGCTTAGCACAGATACGCAGTATTTT
TRBD2 TRBJ2-7 TRBV19 NA CASSETPGLAGGPLYEQYF TGTGCCAGTAGCGAGACCCCGGGACTAGCGGGAGGGCCCTTATACGAGCAGTACTTC
TRBD1 TRBJ1-5 TRBV24-1 NA CATSDGGTVSNQPQHF TGTGCCACCAGTGATGGTGGGACAGTTAGCAATCAGCCCCAGCATTTT
TRBD2 TRBJ2-1 TRBV7-9 NA CASSSGPGLPPNEQFF TGTGCCAGCAGCTCCGGGCCGGGACTACCGCCCAATGAGCAGTTCTTC
NA TRBJ2-1 TRBV11-3 NA CASSLQSNEQFF TGTGCCAGCAGCTTGCAGTCCAATGAGCAGTTCTTC
TRBD2 TRBJ2-2 TRBV2 few CASTGGLPNTGELFF TGTGCCAGCACGGGAGGGCTACCTAACACCGGGGAGCTGTTTTTT
NA TRBJ2-7 TRBV9 NA CASSISPNGDYEQYF TGTGCCAGCAGCATTAGCCCCAATGGGGACTACGAGCAGTACTTC
TRBD1 TRBJ1-2 TRBV19 once CASSVTGTGTYGYTF TGTGCCAGTAGTGTCACCGGGACAGGGACCTATGGCTACACCTTC
TRBD2 TRBJ2-1 TRBV2 NA CASSGGLAGGRNEQFF TGTGCCAGCAGCGGGGGACTAGCGGGAGGCCGCAATGAGCAGTTCTTC
NA TRBJ1-2 TRBV9 NA CASNPQGGYGYTF TGTGCCAGCAATCCACAGGGAGGGTATGGCTACACCTTC
NA TRBJ1-2 TRBV28 NA CASSSQGEPNYGYTF TGTGCCAGCAGTTCTCAGGGCGAACCTAACTATGGCTACACCTTC
NA TRBJ2-1 TRBV7-6 NA CASSKSRVSSYNEQFF TGTGCCAGCAGCAAGTCACGGGTAAGCTCCTACAATGAGCAGTTCTTC
NA TRBJ2-7 TRBV3-1/TRBV3-2 NA CASSPIRQLRAEEQYF TGTGCCAGCAGCCCAATCAGACAGTTGAGGGCAGAAGAGCAGTACTTC
NA TRBJ2-5 TRBV6-5 NA CASSRTSGGETQYF TGTGCCAGCAGTAGGACAAGTGGGGGAGAGACCCAGTACTTC
TRBD1 TRBJ2-5 TRBV20-1 NA CSASDRQGQETQYF TGCAGTGCTAGTGATAGACAGGGACAAGAGACCCAGTACTTC
NA TRBJ2-7 TRBV7-9 NA CASSLHGATYEQYF TGTGCCAGCAGCTTACACGGAGCCACCTACGAGCAGTACTTC
NA TRBJ1-2 TRBV9 NA CASTKGPGTTNYGYTF TGTGCCAGCACCAAGGGGCCAGGGACGACCAACTATGGCTACACCTTC
NA TRBJ2-7 TRBV6-5 NA CASSYSWGASYEQYF TGTGCCAGCAGTTACTCGTGGGGGGCCTCCTACGAGCAGTACTTC
TRBD2 TRBJ2-3 TRBV9 NA CASSVGSLAGDTQYF TGTGCCAGCAGCGTAGGATCACTAGCGGGAGATACGCAGTATTTT
NA TRBJ2-5 TRBV15 NA CATSRLRSNQETQYF TGTGCCACCAGCAGACTTCGAAGCAACCAAGAGACCCAGTACTTC
NA TRBJ1-2 TRBV6-5 NA CASRALMPGPYTF TGTGCCAGCAGGGCCCTCATGCCGGGCCCCTACACCTTC
TRBD2 TRBJ2-1 TRBV9 NA CASSPGSGTYNEQFF TGTGCCAGCAGCCCCGGTAGCGGGACTTACAATGAGCAGTTCTTC
NA TRBJ2-2 TRBV28 NA CASTFGPAGELFF TGTGCCAGCACTTTCGGTCCCGCCGGGGAGCTGTTTTTT
NA TRBJ2-1 TRBV9 NA CASSSLVTNEQFF TGTGCCAGCAGCTCCCTGGTGACTAATGAGCAGTTCTTC
NA TRBJ2-7 TRBV19 few CASSQYSWVYEQYF TGTGCCAGTTCCCAGTACAGCTGGGTGTACGAGCAGTACTTC
NA TRBJ2-5 TRBV28 NA CASSPQGRLYQETQYF TGTGCCAGCAGTCCCCAGGGACGGCTATACCAAGAGACCCAGTACTTC
NA TRBJ2-7 TRBV6-5 once CASSQGRIPYEQYF TGTGCCAGCAGTCAGGGGCGCATACCCTACGAGCAGTACTTC
NA TRBJ2-5 TRBV5-5 NA CASSPWDSQETQYF TGTGCCAGCAGCCCATGGGACTCCCAAGAGACCCAGTACTTC
TRBD2 TRBJ2-1 TRBV28 once CASSPGGAGGPYNEQFF TGTGCCAGCAGTCCTGGGGGAGCGGGAGGGCCGTACAATGAGCAGTTCTTC
TRBD2 TRBJ2-1 TRBV19 NA CASRWTGGGGDEQFF TGTGCCAGTAGATGGACTGGTGGGGGAGGGGATGAGCAGTTCTTC
NA TRBJ2-4 TRBV5-6 NA CASSLGKNIQYF TGTGCCAGCAGCTTGGGTAAAAACATTCAGTACTTC
TRBD2 TRBJ2-1 TRBV20-1 NA CSASRASGRMWEQFF TGCAGTGCTAGTAGGGCTAGCGGGAGAATGTGGGAGCAGTTCTTC
TRBD1 TRBJ1-5 TRBV5-1 NA CASSLDPGQGAIWQPQHF TGCGCCAGCAGCTTGGATCCGGGACAGGGGGCGATCTGGCAGCCCCAGCATTTT
NA TRBJ1-2 TRBV29-1 NA CSVKPASSYGYTF TGCAGCGTGAAGCCGGCCTCCTCCTATGGCTACACCTTC
TRBD1 TRBJ1-2 TRBV19 NA CASTPRGTGFSHRGYTF TGTGCCAGTACTCCAAGGGGGACAGGGTTCTCCCATCGGGGCTACACCTTC
TRBD1 TRBJ2-7 TRBV9 NA CASGDSYEQYF TGTGCCAGCGGGGACAGCTACGAGCAGTACTTC